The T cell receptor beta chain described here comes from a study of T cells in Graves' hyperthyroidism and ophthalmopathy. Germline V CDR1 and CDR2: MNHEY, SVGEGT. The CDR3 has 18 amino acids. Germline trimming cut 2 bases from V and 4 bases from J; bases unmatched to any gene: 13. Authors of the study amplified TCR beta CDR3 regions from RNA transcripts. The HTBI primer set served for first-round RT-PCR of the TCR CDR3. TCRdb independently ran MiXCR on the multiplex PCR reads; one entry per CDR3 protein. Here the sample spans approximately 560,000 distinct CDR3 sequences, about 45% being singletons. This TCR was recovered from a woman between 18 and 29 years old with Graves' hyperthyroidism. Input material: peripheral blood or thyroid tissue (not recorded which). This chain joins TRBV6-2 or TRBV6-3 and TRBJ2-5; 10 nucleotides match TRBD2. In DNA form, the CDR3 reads TGTGCCAGCAGTTACGGTTTGGCTAGCGGGAGACAAAGAGAGACCCAGTACTTC. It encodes CASSYGLASGRQRETQYF.